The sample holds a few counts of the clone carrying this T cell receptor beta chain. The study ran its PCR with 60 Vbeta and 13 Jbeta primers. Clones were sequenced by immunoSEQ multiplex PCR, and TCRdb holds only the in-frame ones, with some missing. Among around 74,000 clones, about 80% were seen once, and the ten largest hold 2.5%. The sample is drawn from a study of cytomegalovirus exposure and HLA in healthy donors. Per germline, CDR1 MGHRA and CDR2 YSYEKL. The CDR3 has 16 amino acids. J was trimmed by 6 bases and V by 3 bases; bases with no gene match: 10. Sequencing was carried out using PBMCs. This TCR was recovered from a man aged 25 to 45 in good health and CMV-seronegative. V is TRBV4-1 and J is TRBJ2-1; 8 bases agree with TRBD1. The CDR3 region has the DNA TGCGCCAGCAGCCACAGAACGAGACAGGGGAGCAATGAGCAGTTCTTC. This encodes CASSHRTRQGSNEQFF.